Reported below is one T cell receptor beta chain. Authors' methods: Reference gene primer amplification in the assay estimated nucleated cell counts. The data were produced by immunoSEQ multiplex PCR, yet TCRdb's version contains in-frame clones alone and is incomplete. V and J calls and clone size follow that table, whereas D and trimming were derived from the DNA. The data hold over 400,000 clones, with approximately 85% observed a single time. The source of the sample is a study of blood T cell repertoires in COVID-19. Study background: Acute and convalescent COVID-19 specimens originated in the United States, Italy and Spain.

Per the germline V gene, CDR1 is SGDLS and CDR2 is YYNGEE. This CDR3 region has 16 residues. The trim removed 4 bases at V and 5 bases at J, leaving 12 bases unmatched. The chain is built from TRBV9 and TRBJ2-3, with 8 positions matching TRBD1. This receptor was taken from a human donor in a cohort sampled during active COVID-19. The sequencing sample was made of peripheral blood. CDR3 sequence (DNA): TGTGCCAGCAGCCGGCTGGGGACAGGTAATAGAGATACGCAGTATTTT. Encoded protein: CASSRLGTGNRDTQYF.